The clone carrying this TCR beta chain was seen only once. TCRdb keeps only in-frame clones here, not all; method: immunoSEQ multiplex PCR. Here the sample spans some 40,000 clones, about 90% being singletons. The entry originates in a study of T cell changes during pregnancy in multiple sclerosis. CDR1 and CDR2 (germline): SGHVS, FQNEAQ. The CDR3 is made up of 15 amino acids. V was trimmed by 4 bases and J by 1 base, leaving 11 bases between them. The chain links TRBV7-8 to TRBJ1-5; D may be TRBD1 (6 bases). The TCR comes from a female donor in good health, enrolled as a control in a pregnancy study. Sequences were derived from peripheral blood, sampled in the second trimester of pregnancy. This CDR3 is CASSSTGLSNQPQHF. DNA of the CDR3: TGTGCCAGCAGCTCCACAGGGTTGAGCAATCAGCCCCAGCATTTT.